Listed here are 31 T cell receptor beta chains from one sample, sequenced in a study of T cell repertoires in cytomegalovirus infection. Their cognate antigens are unknown. TCRdb recomputed calls from the reads with MiXCR, one row per CDR3 protein. The data contain roughly 860,000 distinct CDR3 sequences, around a third of them seen just once; the ten biggest clones take up approximately 13%. The input for sequencing was cultured CD8+ T cells from PBMCs, taken from culture after CMV antigen stimulation. The receptors were gathered from a human donor in good health (CMV status not recorded). Some clones in this sample may be carry-over from other donors' samples.

This clonotype was seen a handful of times. The chain recombines TRBV5-6 with TRBJ1-1; maybe TRBD1 (5 bases). This CDR3 is 13 amino acids long. V was pared by 3 bases and J by 8 bases, with 14 bases between. Germline CDR1 is SGHDT and CDR2 is YYEEEE. CDR3 DNA: TGTGCCAGCAGCTGGATTACAGGTTACGAAGCTTTCTTT. Translation: CASSWITGYEAFF.

This clonotype was counted a few times. V is TRBV18 and J is TRBJ1-2; weak D call: TRBD1 (5 bases). Germline CDR1 and CDR2: KGHSH and LQKENI. The CDR3 length is 11 residues. V shed 2 bases and J shed 8 bases, with 6 bases lying between them. The CDR3 DNA reads as TGTGCCAGCTCACCAGAGGGGGGCTACACCTTC. It codes for CASSPEGGYTF.

This chain's CDR3 is CASITADTGLLLNEQFF. CDR3 in DNA: TGTGCCAGCATCACGGCCGATACAGGGCTACTTTTAAATGAGCAGTTCTTC. The chain is built from TRBV5-6 and TRBJ2-1, with D possibly matching TRBD1 (6 bases). Germline V gene sequence: CDR1 SGHDT, CDR2 YYEEEE. CDR3 length equals 17 residues. V was cut by 6 bases and J by 7 bases, with 26 bases left in between.

A few counts support this clonotype. The junction shows a germline mismatch at one end, possibly a read error. CDR3 in DNA: TGTGCTAGCAGCCCACAGTTGAATGAGCAGTTCTTC. Its translation: CASSPQLNEQFF. The chain is built from TRBV7-7 and TRBJ2-1; unclear D gene. The CDR3 sequence is 12 residues long. In germline, CDR1 is SSHAT, CDR2 FNYEAQ (reference sequence). Combining the CDR3 with reference TRBV7-7 and TRBJ2-1 gives the whole variable domain GAGVSQSPRYKVTKRGQDVTLRCDPISSHATLYWYQQALGQGPEFLTYFNYEAQPDKSGLPSDRFSAERPEGSISTLTIQRTEQRDSAMYRCASSPQLNEQFFGPGTRLTVL.

This clonotype was detected only once. J is TRBJ2-4 and V is TRBV4-1; 11 bases match TRBD2. Germline CDR1 reads MGHRA; CDR2 reads YSYEKL. With 2 bases clipped from V and 13 bases from J, the junction kept 13 bases outside the gene matches. This CDR3 is built from 16 residues. The CDR3 spells CASSQRDRAASGGQYF. The CDR3 DNA follows: TGCGCCAGCAGCCAACGGGACAGGGCGGCTAGCGGGGGGCAGTACTTC.

This clonotype was detected only a few times. The chain couples TRBV29-1 to TRBJ2-6; D gene ambiguous. Trimming left V 8 bases short and J 2 bases short, with 13 bases between. The CDR3 runs 14 residues. Germline V gene sequence: CDR1 SQVTM, CDR2 ANQGSEA. The CDR3: CSTYSITGANVLTF. The CDR3, as DNA: TGCAGCACATATTCTATAACTGGGGCCAACGTCCTGACTTTC.

This clonotype was detected many times. This rearrangement joins TRBV7-8 to TRBJ2-1; tentatively, D is TRBD1 or TRBD2 (6 bases each). Germline V gives CDR1 SGHVS, CDR2 FQNEAQ. The CDR3 has 16 residues. V lost 0 bases, J lost 6 bases, and 15 bases lay in between. The CDR3 loop reads CASSLAPGGQLNEQFF. The CDR3 nucleotides are TGTGCCAGCAGCTTAGCGCCCGGGGGCCAGCTCAATGAGCAGTTCTTC.

CDR3 in amino acids: CASSLIGGRNYGYTF. The CDR3, as DNA: TGTGCCAGCAGTTTAATAGGGGGGCGCAACTATGGCTACACCTTC. The J gene is TRBJ1-2, the V gene TRBV27, with D maybe TRBD1 (6 bases). The length of the CDR3 is 15 residues. Germline CDR1 is MNHEY and CDR2 is SMNVEV (reference sequence). V was pared by 2 bases and J by 2 bases, with 12 bases between.

The chain is built from TRBV20-1 and TRBJ1-1; weak D call: TRBD1 (5 bases). Germline CDR1 is DFQATT and CDR2 is SNEGSKA (reference sequence). Trimming left V 0 bases short and J 11 bases short, with 16 bases between. The CDR3 has 13 amino acids. The CDR3 DNA sequence: TGCAGTGCTAGAGATCGGAGGGGCGCGGAGGCTTTCTTT. Residues: CSARDRRGAEAFF.

The genes are TRBV5-5 and TRBJ2-2, with 10 bases aligning to TRBD1. The CDR3 is 16 residues long. The V segment lost 9 bases and the J segment 4 bases; nucleotides outside the gene matches: 12. Germline V gives CDR1 SGHKS, CDR2 YYEKEE (reference sequence). CDR3 nucleotides: TGTGCCACGCAACCGGGACAGGGGCGAGGCACCGGGGAGCTGTTTTTT. Residues: CATQPGQGRGTGELFF.

In this sample, this clonotype turned up many times. The chain carries TRBV7-9 and TRBJ1-1, with 10 bases matching TRBD1. The CDR3 sequence is 17 residues long. Germline V gene data show CDR1 as SEHNR and CDR2 as FQNEAQ (reference sequence). The V segment lost 2 bases and the J segment 5 bases; nucleotides outside the gene matches: 11. Here the CDR3 reads CASSLRDPGTGETEAFF. CDR3 coding DNA: TGTGCCAGCAGCTTACGGGACCCCGGGACAGGGGAGACTGAAGCTTTCTTT.

The V call is TRBV19, the J call TRBJ2-3; D call uncertain. The CDR3 runs 15 residues. Germline CDR1 is LNHDA and CDR2 is SQIVND (reference sequence). The V end was cut by 3 bases, the J end by 3 bases, with 13 bases between. As DNA, the CDR3 is TGTGCCAGTAGTATGAGTTCCTGGTTTACAGATACGCAGTATTTT. Amino acids: CASSMSSWFTDTQYF.

This clonotype was recorded many times. The CDR3: CASSSAEGFTRNTIYF. The CDR3 DNA is TGTGCCAGCAGCTCGGCTGAAGGATTCACAAGAAACACCATATATTTT. The rearrangement links TRBV7-9 to TRBJ1-3; no firm D call. Germline lookup yields CDR1 SEHNR and CDR2 FQNEAQ (reference sequence). V was clipped by 4 bases and J by 5 bases, with 18 bases between them. This CDR3 has 16 amino acids. Looking up the rest from reference TRBV7-9 and TRBJ1-3 gives the full variable domain: DTGVSQNPRHKITKRGQNVTFRCDPISEHNRLYWYRQTLGQGPEFLTYFQNEAQLEKSRLLSDRFSAERPKGSFSTLEIQRTEQGDSAMYLCASSSAEGFTRNTIYFGEGSWLTVV.

Note on this clonotype: As the CDR3 is not closed by the conserved phenylalanine or tryptophan, this likely results from a read error. The V and J genes are TRBV7-3 and TRBJ2-5, with D perhaps matching TRBD2 (5 bases). The CDR3 runs to 14 residues. Per the germline V gene, CDR1 is SGHTA and CDR2 is FQGTGA. V lost 0 bases and J lost 6, with 11 bases in between. The CDR3 sequence: CASSLTAGVQTQYI. The CDR3 nucleotides are TGTGCCAGCAGCTTAACGGCCGGGGTCCAGACCCAGTACATC.

The chain employs TRBV5-4 and TRBJ2-1, with 8 bases that match TRBD1. The CDR3 has 16 residues. Germline V gene sequence: CDR1 SGHNT, CDR2 YYREEE (reference sequence). Germline trimming cut 3 bases from V and 4 bases from J; bases unmatched to any gene: 9. The CDR3 nucleotides are TGTGCCAGCAGCTATATCTCCGGACAGGGATACAATGAGCAGTTCTTC. Translation gives CASSYISGQGYNEQFF. The entire variable domain, with the rest obtained from reference TRBV5-4 and TRBJ2-1, is as follows: ETGVTQSPTHLIKTRGQQVTLRCSSQSGHNTVSWYQQALGQGPQFIFQYYREEENGRGNFPPRFSGLQFPNYSSELNVNALELDDSALYLCASSYISGQGYNEQFFGPGTRLTVL.

J is TRBJ1-4 and V is TRBV28; TRBD1 agrees at 7 bases. V shed 5 bases and J 7 bases; nucleotides not matched to a gene: 13. Germline lookup yields CDR1 MDHEN and CDR2 SYDVKM. This CDR3 is built from 16 residues. In DNA form, the CDR3 reads TGTGCCAGCAGTCTACAGGGGAAAGGTCTGGTTGAAAAACTGTTTTTT. As protein: CASSLQGKGLVEKLFF.

This clonotype has ten or more counts. V is TRBV9 and J is TRBJ1-1; TRBD1 is a possible D gene (5 bases). The CDR3 covers 19 residues. From germline, CDR1 is SGDLS and CDR2 YYNGEE. V gave up 3 bases and J gave up 6 bases, with 30 bases separating them. The CDR3 nucleotides are TGTGCCAGCAGCGACCCTTACTGGGAGGCAGGGAGTCAATCCGCTGAAGCTTTCTTT. Its protein product is CASSDPYWEAGSQSAEAFF.

In its sample, this clonotype was seen a few times. The chain is built from TRBV28 and TRBJ1-5; 9 bases fit TRBD1. The CDR3 totals 12 residues. V was clipped by 7 bases and J by 9 bases; unmatched bases: 4. Per the germline V gene, CDR1 is MDHEN and CDR2 is SYDVKM. CDR3 nucleotides: TGTGCCAGCATTACAGGGGGCTGGCCCCAGCATTTT. Amino acids: CASITGGWPQHF.

V usage is TRBV7-9 and J usage is TRBJ2-1; TRBD1 agrees at 8 bases. The V and J ends lost 0 bases and 13 bases, in that order; junction bases with no gene match: 5. This CDR3 has 13 residues. The germline gives CDR1 SEHNR, CDR2 FQNEAQ (reference sequence). CDR3 loop: CASSLADRGAQFF. DNA of the CDR3: TGTGCCAGCAGCTTAGCCGACAGGGGAGCCCAGTTCTTC. Variable domain in full (rest from reference TRBV7-9 and TRBJ2-1): DTGVSQNPRHKITKRGQNVTFRCDPISEHNRLYWYRQTLGQGPEFLTYFQNEAQLEKSRLLSDRFSAERPKGSFSTLEIQRTEQGDSAMYLCASSLADRGAQFFGPGTRLTVL.

This clonotype showed up just a few times. This rearrangement joins TRBV20-1 to TRBJ1-2; D not resolved. This CDR3 spans 14 amino acids. Trimming left V 0 bases short and J 4 bases short, with 12 bases between. Germline CDR1 is DFQATT and CDR2 is SNEGSKA (reference sequence). The CDR3 sequence: CSARDPDRTYGYTF. The CDR3 DNA follows: TGCAGTGCTAGAGATCCGGACCGTACCTATGGCTACACCTTC.

This clonotype was seen a handful of times. The chain links TRBV7-2 to TRBJ1-1; D uncertain. Germline values: CDR1 SGHTA, CDR2 FQGNSA. This CDR3 has 12 amino acids. Between the trimmed V and J ends, which lost 4 bases and 3 bases, there was a span of 6 bases. CDR3: CASSSPYTEAFF. CDR3 nucleotides: TGTGCCAGCAGCTCGCCCTACACTGAAGCTTTCTTT.

This clonotype was seen a handful of times. The chain carries TRBV6-1 and TRBJ1-1, with TRBD1 matching over 10 bases. CDR1 and CDR2 from the germline V gene are MNHNS and SASEGT. The V segment lost 6 bases and the J segment 2 bases; nucleotides outside the gene matches: 9. The CDR3 is 16 amino acids. DNA of the CDR3: TGTGCCAGCAGGGTTGCTTCGACAGGGGGCAACACTGAAGCTTTCTTT. It yields the protein CASRVASTGGNTEAFF.

The genes are TRBV5-6 and TRBJ2-5; 9 nucleotides align to TRBD1. Germline CDR1 SGHDT, CDR2 YYEEEE. The ends lost 5 bases at V and 1 base at J; junction bases unmatched: 9. CDR3 length: 16 amino acids. CDR3: CASSREDRGIQETQYF. The CDR3 DNA reads as TGTGCCAGCAGTCGAGAGGACAGGGGAATCCAAGAGACCCAGTACTTC.

The gene calls are TRBV6-1 and TRBJ1-1, with 8 positions matching TRBD1. The germline gives CDR1 MNHNS, CDR2 SASEGT. V was clipped by 5 bases and J by 4 bases; unmatched bases: 6. This CDR3 is built from 14 residues. DNA for the CDR3: TGTGCCAGCAGTTGGGGACAGGAGGGCACTGAAGCTTTCTTT. It yields the protein CASSWGQEGTEAFF.

This clonotype was counted between two and nine times. The chain uses TRBV4-2 and TRBJ2-5; D is ambiguous. V was trimmed by 0 bases and J by 2 bases, leaving 7 bases between them. CDR3 size: 14 residues. CDR1 is LGHNA and CDR2 is YNFKEQ in the germline V gene. CDR3 residues: CASSQEAEQETQYF. DNA of the CDR3: TGTGCCAGCAGCCAAGAGGCCGAGCAAGAGACCCAGTACTTC.

J is TRBJ2-7 and V is TRBV6-2 or TRBV6-3; weak D call: TRBD1 (6 bases). The germline CDR1 and CDR2 sequences are MNHEY and SVGEGT. The V and J ends lost 2 bases and 2 bases respectively, with 19 bases between them. This CDR3 spans 17 amino acids. CDR3 sequence reads: CASSYGPTGMFPYEQYV. CDR3 nucleotides: TGTGCCAGCAGTTACGGCCCCACAGGGATGTTCCCCTACGAGCAGTACGTC.

In this sample, this clonotype turned up a few times. The chain recombines TRBV7-9 with TRBJ2-5, with 9 nucleotides matching TRBD1. Unmatched junction bases numbered 8, after V lost 4 bases and J lost 5 bases. The CDR3 is 15 residues long. Germline lookup yields CDR1 SEHNR and CDR2 FQNEAQ (reference sequence). CDR3 sequence reads: CASSSDRGIRETQYF. CDR3 sequence (DNA): TGTGCCAGCAGCTCTGACAGGGGGATTCGGGAGACCCAGTACTTC.

Turning to this clonotype: This may come from a read error, since a much larger clone is one base off. The CDR3 is CATSPGTGVNEQFF. CDR3 nucleotides: TGTGCCACCAGCCCCGGGACAGGGGTCAATGAGCAGTTCTTC. J is TRBJ2-1 and V is TRBV15, with 10 bases aligning to TRBD1. The V segment lost 5 bases and the J segment 6 bases; nucleotides outside the gene matches: 4. The CDR3 sequence is 14 residues long. Germline assignment: CDR1 LNHNV and CDR2 YYDKDF (reference sequence).

The rearrangement links TRBV6-5 to TRBJ2-5; D may be TRBD1 (6 bases). From germline, CDR1 is MNHEY and CDR2 SVGAGI. V lost 2 bases and J lost 0, with 13 bases in between. The CDR3 has 16 amino acids. As DNA, the CDR3 is TGTGCCAGCAGTTACGCACCCAGGGGACACCAAGAGACCCAGTACTTC. Residues: CASSYAPRGHQETQYF.

The V and J genes are TRBV6-2 or TRBV6-3 and TRBJ1-1, with a tentative D call TRBD1 (5 bases). Germline CDR1 MNHEY, CDR2 SVGEGT. Trimming pared 5 bases from V and 6 bases from J, leaving 10 bases between. The CDR3 length is 12 residues. The CDR3 region is CASSQGFSEAFF. The CDR3 DNA reads as TGTGCCAGCAGTCAGGGATTCTCTGAAGCTTTCTTT.

This clonotype was detected a few times. The CDR3 sequence: CASSRGGAQHF. Here the CDR3 DNA reads TGTGCCAGCAGTAGAGGGGGGGCCCAGCATTTT. This sequence joins TRBV25-1 and TRBJ1-5; a possible D gene is TRBD1 (6 bases). The germline V gene encodes CDR1 MGHDK and CDR2 SYGVNS. This CDR3 has 11 residues. The V end was cut by 5 bases, the J end by 11 bases, with 10 bases between.